The 13 T cell receptor beta chains below were found in one sample sequenced in a study of cytomegalovirus exposure and HLA in healthy donors (dated by TCRdb to 2016 to 2017). Libraries were constructed by the immunoSEQ multiplex PCR assay. For the multiplex PCR, a mixture combining 60 forward primers for TCR Vbeta segments and 13 reverse primers for TCR Jbeta segments was used. Entries here come from immuneACCESS through TCRdb and include only in-frame sequences with V and J called. Some clones fail to appear in such tables; in the studies checked, an unresolved V gene covers under half of the shortfall, and the cause of the remainder is unknown. This sample holds some 98,000 clones; over 8% were observed only once. The biggest ten clones account for 4.5% to 6.5% of the sample. Sequencing was carried out using PBMCs. The source is a man aged 45 to 65 in good health and CMV-seropositive.

This clone came up a few times. The V call is TRBV7-9, the J call TRBJ1-6; D not resolved. Trimming took off 3 bases at V and 10 bases at J, with 13 bases between the two ends. In germline, CDR1 is SEHNR, CDR2 FQNEAQ (reference sequence). The CDR3 runs 14 residues. CDR3 region: CASSLGSGKSPLHF. CDR3 nucleotide sequence: TGTGCCAGCAGCTTGGGCAGCGGGAAATCACCCCTCCACTTT.

This clone has just a few counts. Sequence at one end of the junction differs from germline and may be a read error. The chain has TRBV5-4 and TRBJ2-2; 10 nucleotides agree with TRBD1. CDR1 and CDR2 (germline): SGHNT, YYREEE (reference sequence). This CDR3 spans 17 amino acids. CDR3 in DNA: TGTGCCAGCAGTTTGGTTGGACAGGGGGGGACGGCCGGGGAGCTGTTTTTT. Amino acids: CASSLVGQGGTAGELFF. Full variable domain (rest looked up from reference TRBV5-4 and TRBJ2-2): ETGVTQSPTHLIKTRGQQVTLRCSSQSGHNTVSWYQQALGQGPQFIFQYYREEENGRGNFPPRFSGLQFPNYSSELNVNALELDDSALYLCASSLVGQGGTAGELFFGEGSRLTVL.

The V and J genes are TRBV5-1 and TRBJ2-1, with TRBD1 identical over 11 bases. CDR1 SGHRS and CDR2 YFSETQ come from the germline V gene. The V segment lost 5 bases and the J segment 8 bases; nucleotides outside the gene matches: 9. The length of the CDR3 is 15 residues. The CDR3 loop reads CASSFGQGAFYEQFF. In nucleotides, the CDR3 is TGCGCCAGCAGTTTCGGACAGGGGGCCTTCTATGAGCAGTTCTTC.

This clone was detected only a few times. The chain recombines TRBV7-2 with TRBJ1-5, with D possibly being TRBD1 (5 bases). The CDR3 is 16 amino acids. V lost 0 bases to trimming and J lost 6 bases, with 15 bases between them. Germline V CDR1 and CDR2: SGHTA, FQGNSA. In DNA form, the CDR3 reads TGTGCCAGCAGCTTAGCCCACACAGGAAGGGGTCAGCCCCAGCATTTT. Translated: CASSLAHTGRGQPQHF.

This sequence joins TRBV27 and TRBJ2-1; the D is unclear. Trimming took off 4 bases at V and 2 bases at J, with 12 bases between the two ends. The CDR3 is 15 residues long. Germline values: CDR1 MNHEY, CDR2 SMNVEV (reference sequence). CDR3 sequence reads: CASSYAKPPYNEQFF. The CDR3, as DNA: TGTGCCAGCAGTTACGCCAAGCCCCCCTACAATGAGCAGTTCTTC.

The chain has TRBV4-1 and TRBJ2-1, with TRBD2 matching over 8 bases. CDR3 length: 15 amino acids. With V trimmed by 0 bases and J by 9 bases, 7 bases remained unmatched. Germline CDR1 is MGHRA and CDR2 is YSYEKL. The DNA for the CDR3 is TGCGCCAGCAGCCAAGATACGGGACTAGTGATTGAGCAGTTCTTC. Residues: CASSQDTGLVIEQFF.

This clone was seen a few times. The chain links TRBV30 to TRBJ2-2; tentative D call: TRBD1 (6 bases). Germline CDR1 reads GTSNPN; CDR2 reads SVGIG (reference sequence). The CDR3 length is 12 residues. The germline V and J ends were trimmed by 7 bases and 3 bases, with 9 bases remaining between them. CDR3 bases: TGTGCCTTGGGACACTACACCGGGGAGCTGTTTTTT. It is translated as CALGHYTGELFF.

V is TRBV10-3 and J is TRBJ1-5; 9 bases line up with TRBD1. Germline assignment: CDR1 ENHRY and CDR2 SYGVKD. CDR3 length: 14 amino acids. The V and J ends lost 5 bases and 7 bases, in that order; junction bases with no gene match: 6. The CDR3 sequence: CAISPGQGSQPQHF. The CDR3 DNA reads TGTGCCATCAGTCCGGGACAGGGATCGCAGCCCCAGCATTTT.

This clone was observed a handful of times. This chain links TRBV29-1 with TRBJ1-3, with 12 bases lining up with TRBD1. The CDR3 extends over 14 amino acids. The junction had 6 bases not matched to a gene; V was cut back by 5 bases and J by 7 bases. CDR1 is SQVTM, CDR2 ANQGSEA, per germline. The CDR3 reads CSVLGTGGSNTIYF. The CDR3 nucleotides read TGCAGCGTTCTCGGGACAGGGGGCTCGAACACCATATATTTT.

Only a few counts were recorded for this clone. This chain connects TRBV4-1 to TRBJ1-5; 8 bases match TRBD1. This CDR3 region has 15 residues. Germline V lookup: CDR1 MGHRA, CDR2 YSYEKL. J was trimmed by 5 bases and V by 2 bases; bases with no gene match: 5. The CDR3 DNA sequence: TGCGCCAGCAGCCAACCGGACAGGGAGCATCAGCCCCAGCATTTT. Translating it yields CASSQPDREHQPQHF.

The V gene is TRBV7-8, the J gene TRBJ1-2, with a weak D call TRBD1 (6 bases). CDR1 SGHVS and CDR2 FQNEAQ come from the germline V gene. With 5 bases removed from V and 2 bases from J, the gap between germline ends came to 24 bases. This CDR3 has 18 amino acids. In nucleotides, the CDR3 is TGTGCCAGCAGCCCCGGAACCCTCAAGGGGGAACGCAACTATGGCTACACCTTC. Translation: CASSPGTLKGERNYGYTF.

The chain employs TRBV6-5 and TRBJ2-7, with TRBD2 matching over 11 bases. The length of the CDR3 is 14 residues. The V gene end was trimmed by 6 bases and the J gene end by 6 bases; junction bases not matched to a gene: 7. Germline values: CDR1 MNHEY, CDR2 SVGAGI. CDR3: CASSALAGGFEQYF. In DNA, the CDR3 is TGTGCCAGCAGCGCCCTAGCGGGAGGTTTCGAGCAGTACTTC.

The J gene is TRBJ1-1, the V gene TRBV11-2; 8 bases are shared with TRBD1. Germline-derived CDR1 and CDR2 are SGHAT and FQNNGV. The V segment lost 3 bases and the J segment 9 bases; nucleotides outside the gene matches: 12. CDR3 length: 15 residues. CDR3 sequence reads: CASSLESLGQGKAFF. DNA of the CDR3: TGTGCCAGCAGCTTGGAAAGCTTAGGACAGGGAAAAGCTTTCTTT.